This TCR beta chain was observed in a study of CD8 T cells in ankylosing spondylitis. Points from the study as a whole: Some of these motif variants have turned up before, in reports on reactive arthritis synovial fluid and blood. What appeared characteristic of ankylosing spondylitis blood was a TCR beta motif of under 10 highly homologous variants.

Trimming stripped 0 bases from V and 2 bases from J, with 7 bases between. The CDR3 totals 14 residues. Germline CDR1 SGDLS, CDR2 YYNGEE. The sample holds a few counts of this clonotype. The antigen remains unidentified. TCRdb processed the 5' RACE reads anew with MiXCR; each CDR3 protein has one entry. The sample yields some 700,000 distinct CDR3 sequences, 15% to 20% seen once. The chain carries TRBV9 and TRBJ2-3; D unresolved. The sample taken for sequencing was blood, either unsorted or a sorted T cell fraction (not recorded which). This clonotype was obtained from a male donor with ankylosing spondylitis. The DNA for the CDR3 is TGTGCCAGCAGCGTAGCCAGCTACACAGATACGCAGTATTTT. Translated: CASSVASYTDTQYF.